The present entry profiles one T cell receptor beta chain with its context. Its antigen is not identified. The data were taken from a study of T cell responses to AZD1222 COVID-19 vaccine. Findings of the study overall: In all cases, repertoires were sampled only after the peak T cell response. Rises in breadth and depth of Spike-specific TCRs came after two AZD1222 doses.

Repertoires were generated with immunoSEQ multiplex PCR, while TCRdb's copy carries only in-frame clones and drops some. The data hold more than 100,000 clones, with 89% observed a single time. The trim removed 3 bases at V and 2 bases at J, leaving 7 bases unmatched. This CDR3 is 16 amino acids long. Germline V gene lookup returns CDR1 SGDLS and CDR2 YYNGEE. This specimen was peripheral blood, taken on day 0 of AZD1222 vaccination. This clonotype was obtained from an adult in good health. V and J are TRBV9 and TRBJ1-3; 8 nucleotides agree with TRBD1. The CDR3 loop reads CASSDRTGIAGNTIYF. For the CDR3, the DNA is TGTGCCAGCAGCGACCGGACAGGGATCGCTGGAAACACCATATATTTT.